A single T cell receptor beta chain is shown here with its context. The target antigen is unknown. This CDR3 is 11 amino acids long. Germline loops: CDR1 SGHDN, CDR2 FVKESK. V gave up 8 bases and J gave up 4 bases, with 8 bases separating them. This specimen comes from a study of cytomegalovirus exposure and HLA in healthy donors. Whole-study results and caveats: Rare TCR sequences predominated, though certain public TCRs were found in many donors. Confirmation in vitro established that a few CMV-associated chains were specific for CMV antigens. One later analysis, an examination of the 100 to 150 validation repertoires, found that first-cohort TCR clusters tended to co-occur in them.

This table comes from immunoSEQ multiplex PCR, and its TCRdb copy is limited to in-frame clones, with some not included. The sample lists 90,000 to 120,000 clones, approximately 96% seen once, with 0.67% in the top ten. The sequenced sample consisted of PBMCs. V and J are TRBV14 and TRBJ2-5; the D is unclear. This clonotype originated in a woman aged 18-35 years in good health and CMV-seronegative. The CDR3 sequence is CASALTETQYF. In DNA, the CDR3 is TGTGCCAGCGCCCTAACAGAGACCCAGTACTTC.